The entry below describes one TCR beta chain. This sample was taken from a study of long-term antiretroviral therapy in people with HIV. The libraries were made with immunoSEQ v3.0 at survey level. Data came from immunoSEQ multiplex PCR; TCRdb stores just in-frame clones and leaves some out. The data show 15,000 to 20,000 clones, about four fifths seen once. The TCR was taken from a woman aged 50 to 60 with HIV. The specimen comprised unsorted PBMCs, sampled approximately 2.5 years before starting antiretroviral therapy.

Written as DNA, the CDR3 is TGTGCCAGCAGCTTAGCAGGGGTCTACTATGGCTACACCTTC. It yields the protein CASSLAGVYYGYTF. The genes are TRBV7-2 and TRBJ1-2; D may be TRBD1 (5 bases). Germline V gene lookup returns CDR1 SGHTA and CDR2 FQGNSA. The CDR3 sequence is 14 residues long. The ends were cut back, 0 bases at V and 3 bases at J, with 8 bases in the middle. The variable domain in full, completed from reference TRBV7-2 and TRBJ1-2, reads GAGVSQSPSNKVTEKGKDVELRCDPISGHTALYWYRQSLGQGLEFLIYFQGNSAPDKSGLPSDRFSAERTGGSVSTLTIQRTQQEDSAVYLCASSLAGVYYGYTFGSGTRLTVV.